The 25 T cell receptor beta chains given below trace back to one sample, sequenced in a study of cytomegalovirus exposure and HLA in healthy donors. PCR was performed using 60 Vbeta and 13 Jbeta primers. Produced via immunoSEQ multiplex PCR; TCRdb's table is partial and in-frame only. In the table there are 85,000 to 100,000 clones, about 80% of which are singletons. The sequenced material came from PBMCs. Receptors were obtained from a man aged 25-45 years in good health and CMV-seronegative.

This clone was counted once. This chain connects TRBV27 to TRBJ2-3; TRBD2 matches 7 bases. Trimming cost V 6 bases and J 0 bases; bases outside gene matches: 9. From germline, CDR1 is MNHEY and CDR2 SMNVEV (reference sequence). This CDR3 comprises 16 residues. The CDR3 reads CASRSPSGPSTDTQYF. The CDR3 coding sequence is TGTGCCAGCAGATCACCTAGCGGCCCTAGCACAGATACGCAGTATTTT.

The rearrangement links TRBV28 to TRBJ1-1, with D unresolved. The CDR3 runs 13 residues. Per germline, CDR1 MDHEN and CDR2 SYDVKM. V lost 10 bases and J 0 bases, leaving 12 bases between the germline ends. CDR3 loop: CANSPSMNTEAFF. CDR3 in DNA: TGTGCCAACAGCCCGAGTATGAACACTGAAGCTTTCTTT.

CDR3 loop: CASSAQDNSPLHF. The CDR3 DNA follows: TGTGCCAGCAGTGCACAGGATAATTCACCCCTCCACTTT. The gene calls are TRBV9 and TRBJ1-6, with a possible D match to TRBD1 (5 bases). Trimming removed 5 bases from V and 5 bases from J, with 8 bases in between. Looked up from germline, CDR1 is SGDLS and CDR2 is YYNGEE. This CDR3 region has 13 residues.

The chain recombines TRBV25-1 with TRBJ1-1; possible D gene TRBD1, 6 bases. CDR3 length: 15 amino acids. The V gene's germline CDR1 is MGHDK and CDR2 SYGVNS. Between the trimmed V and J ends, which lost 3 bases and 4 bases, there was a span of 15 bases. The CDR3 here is CASSDNRAVATEAFF. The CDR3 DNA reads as TGTGCCAGCAGTGATAACAGGGCAGTAGCCACTGAAGCTTTCTTT.

The CDR3 loop reads CAISAWGETQYF. The CDR3 DNA follows: TGTGCCATCAGTGCTTGGGGCGAGACCCAGTACTTC. The chain combines TRBV10-3 with TRBJ2-5; D is perhaps TRBD1 (5 bases). The ends were cut back, 4 bases at V and 5 bases at J, with 8 bases in the middle. The germline V gene has CDR1 ENHRY and CDR2 SYGVKD. The CDR3 length is 12 residues.

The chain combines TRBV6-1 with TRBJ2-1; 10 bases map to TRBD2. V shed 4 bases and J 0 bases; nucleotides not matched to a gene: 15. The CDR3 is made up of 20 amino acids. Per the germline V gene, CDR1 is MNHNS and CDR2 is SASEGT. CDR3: CASSGVSSGGLMGSYNEQFF. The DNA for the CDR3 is TGTGCCAGCAGTGGAGTGAGTAGCGGGGGGCTCATGGGCTCCTACAATGAGCAGTTCTTC.

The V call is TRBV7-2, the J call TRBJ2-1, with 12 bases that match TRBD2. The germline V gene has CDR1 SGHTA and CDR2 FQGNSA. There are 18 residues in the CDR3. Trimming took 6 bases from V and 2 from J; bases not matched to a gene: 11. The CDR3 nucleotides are TGTGCCAGCAGGCGCACTCCTAGCGGGGGGGAGGCCTACAATGAGCAGTTCTTC. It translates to CASRRTPSGGEAYNEQFF.

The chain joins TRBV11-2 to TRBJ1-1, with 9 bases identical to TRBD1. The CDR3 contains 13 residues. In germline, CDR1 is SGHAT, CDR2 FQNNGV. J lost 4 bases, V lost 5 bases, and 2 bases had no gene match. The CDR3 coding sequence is TGTGCCAGCAGCCCGACAGGGGGCACTGAAGCTTTCTTT. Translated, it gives CASSPTGGTEAFF. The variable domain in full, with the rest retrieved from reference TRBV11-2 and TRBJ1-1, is EAGVAQSPRYKIIEKRQSVAFWCNPISGHATLYWYQQILGQGPKLLIQFQNNGVVDDSQLPKDRFSAERLKGVDSTLKIQPAKLEDSAVYLCASSPTGGTEAFFGQGTRLTVV.

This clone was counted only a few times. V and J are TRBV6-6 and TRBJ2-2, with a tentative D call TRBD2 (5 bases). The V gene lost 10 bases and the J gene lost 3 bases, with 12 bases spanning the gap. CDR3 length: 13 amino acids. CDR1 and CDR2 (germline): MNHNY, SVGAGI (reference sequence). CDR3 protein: CATVSGYTGELFF. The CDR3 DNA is TGTGCCACCGTCAGCGGATACACCGGGGAGCTGTTTTTT.

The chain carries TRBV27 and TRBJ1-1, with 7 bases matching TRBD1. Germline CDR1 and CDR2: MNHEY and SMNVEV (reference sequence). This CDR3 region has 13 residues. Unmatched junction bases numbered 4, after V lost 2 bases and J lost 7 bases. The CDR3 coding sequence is TGTGCCAGCAGTTTAGGACAGGCAAATGAAGCTTTCTTT. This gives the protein CASSLGQANEAFF.

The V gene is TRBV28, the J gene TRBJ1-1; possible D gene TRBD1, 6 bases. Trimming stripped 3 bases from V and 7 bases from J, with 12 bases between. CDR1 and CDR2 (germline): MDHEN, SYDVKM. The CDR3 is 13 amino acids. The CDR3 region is CASSFRGFSEAFF. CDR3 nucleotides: TGTGCCAGCAGTTTTAGGGGGTTCAGTGAAGCTTTCTTT.

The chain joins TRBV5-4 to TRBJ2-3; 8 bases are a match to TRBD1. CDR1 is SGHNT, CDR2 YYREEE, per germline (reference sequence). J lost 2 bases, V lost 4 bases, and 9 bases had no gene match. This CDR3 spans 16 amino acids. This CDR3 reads CASSLTGTGITDTQYF. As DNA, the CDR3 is TGTGCCAGCAGCCTGACCGGGACAGGAATCACAGATACGCAGTATTTT.

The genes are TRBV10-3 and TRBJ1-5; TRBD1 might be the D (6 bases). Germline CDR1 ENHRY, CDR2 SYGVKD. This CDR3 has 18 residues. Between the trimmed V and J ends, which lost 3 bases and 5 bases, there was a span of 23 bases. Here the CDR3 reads CAISEGGGDRRPYQPQHF. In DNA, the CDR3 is TGTGCCATCAGTGAAGGGGGTGGAGACAGGCGCCCTTATCAGCCCCAGCATTTT.

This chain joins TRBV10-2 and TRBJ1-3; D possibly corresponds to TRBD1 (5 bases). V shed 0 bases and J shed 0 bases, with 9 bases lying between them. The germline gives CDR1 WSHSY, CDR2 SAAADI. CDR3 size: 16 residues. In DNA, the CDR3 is TGCGCCAGCAGTGAGTCGGGGCTCCTCTCTGGAAACACCATATATTTT. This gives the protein CASSESGLLSGNTIYF.

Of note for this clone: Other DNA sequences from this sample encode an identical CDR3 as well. The CDR3 is CAWSVRGYEQYF. In DNA, the CDR3 is TGTGCCTGGAGTGTACGGGGGTACGAGCAGTACTTC. The chain employs TRBV30 and TRBJ2-7; D might be TRBD2 (6 bases). Germline V gene lookup returns CDR1 GTSNPN and CDR2 SVGIG (reference sequence). The V end was cut by 0 bases, the J end by 4 bases, with 7 bases between. This CDR3 contains 12 residues.

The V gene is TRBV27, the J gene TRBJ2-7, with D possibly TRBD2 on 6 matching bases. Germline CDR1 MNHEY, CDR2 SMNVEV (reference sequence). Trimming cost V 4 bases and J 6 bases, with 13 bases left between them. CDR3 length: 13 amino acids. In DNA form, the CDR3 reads TGTGCCAGCAGTTCGGCGGGGCTTGGCGAGCAGTACTTC. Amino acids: CASSSAGLGEQYF.

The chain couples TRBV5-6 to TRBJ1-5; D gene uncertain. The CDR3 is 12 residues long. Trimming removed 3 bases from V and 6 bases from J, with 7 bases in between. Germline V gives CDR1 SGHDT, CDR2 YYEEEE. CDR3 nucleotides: TGTGCCAGCAGCTACGTCGGTCAGCCCCAGCATTTT. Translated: CASSYVGQPQHF.

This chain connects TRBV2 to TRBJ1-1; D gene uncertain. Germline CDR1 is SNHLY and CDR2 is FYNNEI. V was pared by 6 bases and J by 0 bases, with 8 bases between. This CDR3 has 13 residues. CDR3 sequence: CASSGGMNTEAFF. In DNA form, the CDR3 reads TGTGCCAGCAGCGGCGGGATGAACACTGAAGCTTTCTTT.

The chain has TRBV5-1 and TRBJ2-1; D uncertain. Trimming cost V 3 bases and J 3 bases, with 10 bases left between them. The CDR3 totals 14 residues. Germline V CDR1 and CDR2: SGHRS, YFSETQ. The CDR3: CASSYSPYYNEQFF. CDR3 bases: TGCGCCAGCAGCTACTCTCCTTACTACAATGAGCAGTTCTTC.

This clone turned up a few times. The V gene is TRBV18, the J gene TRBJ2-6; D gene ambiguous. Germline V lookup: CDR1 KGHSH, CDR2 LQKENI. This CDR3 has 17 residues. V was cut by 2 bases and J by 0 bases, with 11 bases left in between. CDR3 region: CASSPDQIRSGANVLTF. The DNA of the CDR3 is TGTGCCAGCTCACCAGATCAGATACGCTCTGGGGCCAACGTCCTGACTTTC. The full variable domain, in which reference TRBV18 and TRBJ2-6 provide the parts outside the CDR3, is NAGVMQNPRHLVRRRGQEARLRCSPMKGHSHVYWYRQLPEEGLKFMVYLQKENIIDESGMPKERFSAEFPKEGPSILRIQQVVRGDSAAYFCASSPDQIRSGANVLTFGAGSRLTVL.

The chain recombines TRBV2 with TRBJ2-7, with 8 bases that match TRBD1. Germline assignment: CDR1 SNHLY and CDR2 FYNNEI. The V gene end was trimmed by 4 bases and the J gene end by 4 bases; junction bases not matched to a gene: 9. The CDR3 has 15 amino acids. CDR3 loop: CASSANIRTGYEQYF. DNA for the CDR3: TGTGCCAGCAGTGCTAACATACGGACAGGGTACGAGCAGTACTTC.

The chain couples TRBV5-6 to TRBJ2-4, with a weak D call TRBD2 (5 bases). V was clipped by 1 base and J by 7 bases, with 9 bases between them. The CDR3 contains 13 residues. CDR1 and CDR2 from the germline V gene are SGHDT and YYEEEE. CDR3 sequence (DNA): TGTGCCAGCAGCTTGTGGTCGGGGAACATTCAGTACTTC. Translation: CASSLWSGNIQYF.

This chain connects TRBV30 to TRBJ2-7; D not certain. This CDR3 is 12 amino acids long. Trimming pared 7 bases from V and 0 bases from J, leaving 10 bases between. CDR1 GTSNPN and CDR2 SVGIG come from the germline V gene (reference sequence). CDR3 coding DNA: TGTGCCTCCGACTTGAGCTCCTACGAGCAGTACTTC. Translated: CASDLSSYEQYF.

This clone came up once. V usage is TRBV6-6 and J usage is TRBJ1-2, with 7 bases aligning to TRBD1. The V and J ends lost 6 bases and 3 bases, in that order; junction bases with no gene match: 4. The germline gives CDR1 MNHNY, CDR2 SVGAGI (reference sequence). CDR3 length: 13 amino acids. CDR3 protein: CASRRQGDYGYTF. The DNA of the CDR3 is TGTGCCAGCAGACGACAGGGCGACTATGGCTACACCTTC.

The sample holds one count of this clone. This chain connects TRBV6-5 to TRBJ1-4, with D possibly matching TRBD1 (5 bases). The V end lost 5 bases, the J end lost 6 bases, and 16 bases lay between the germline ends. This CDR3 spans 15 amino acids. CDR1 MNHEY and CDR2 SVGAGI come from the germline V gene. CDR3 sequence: CASSRRSRVHEKLFF. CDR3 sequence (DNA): TGTGCCAGCAGTCGAAGGTCCAGGGTCCATGAAAAACTGTTTTTT.